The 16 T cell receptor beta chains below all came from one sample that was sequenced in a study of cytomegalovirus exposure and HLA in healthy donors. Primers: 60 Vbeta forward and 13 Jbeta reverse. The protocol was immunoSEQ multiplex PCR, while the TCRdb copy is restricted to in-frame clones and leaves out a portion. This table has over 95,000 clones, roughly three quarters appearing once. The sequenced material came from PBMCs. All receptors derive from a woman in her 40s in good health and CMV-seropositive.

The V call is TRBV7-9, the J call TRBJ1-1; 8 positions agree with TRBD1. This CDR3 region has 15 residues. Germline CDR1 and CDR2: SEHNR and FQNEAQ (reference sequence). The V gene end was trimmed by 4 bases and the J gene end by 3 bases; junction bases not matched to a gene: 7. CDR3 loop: CASSSGQGYHTEAFF. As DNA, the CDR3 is TGTGCCAGCAGCTCCGGACAGGGTTATCACACTGAAGCTTTCTTT.

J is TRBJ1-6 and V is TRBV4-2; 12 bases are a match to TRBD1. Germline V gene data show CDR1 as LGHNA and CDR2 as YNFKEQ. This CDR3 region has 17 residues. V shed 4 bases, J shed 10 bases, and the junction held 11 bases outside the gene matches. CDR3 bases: TGTGCCAGCAGCCTTGATCCGGGACAGGGGGCGAACTCACCCCTCCACTTT. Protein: CASSLDPGQGANSPLHF.

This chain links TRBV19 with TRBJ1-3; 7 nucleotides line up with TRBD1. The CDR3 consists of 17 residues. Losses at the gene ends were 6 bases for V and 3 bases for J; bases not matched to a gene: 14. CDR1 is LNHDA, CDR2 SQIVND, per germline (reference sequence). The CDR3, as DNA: TGTGCCAGTAGCACAATTTACCCTACAGGGGTTGGAAACACCATATATTTT. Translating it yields CASSTIYPTGVGNTIYF.

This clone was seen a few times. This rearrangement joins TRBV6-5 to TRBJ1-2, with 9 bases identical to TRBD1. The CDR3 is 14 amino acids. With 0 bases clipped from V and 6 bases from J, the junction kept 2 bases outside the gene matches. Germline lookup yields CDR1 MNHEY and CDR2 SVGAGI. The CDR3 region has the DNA TGTGCCAGCAGTTACTCGAACAGGGGGCATGGCTACACCTTC. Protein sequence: CASSYSNRGHGYTF.

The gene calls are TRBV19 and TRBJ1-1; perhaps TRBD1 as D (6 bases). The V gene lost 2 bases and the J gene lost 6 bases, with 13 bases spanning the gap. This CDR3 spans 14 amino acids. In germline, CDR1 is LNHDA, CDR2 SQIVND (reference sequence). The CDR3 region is CASSIPLRQAEAFF. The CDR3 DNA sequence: TGTGCCAGTAGTATACCCCTCCGACAGGCTGAAGCTTTCTTT. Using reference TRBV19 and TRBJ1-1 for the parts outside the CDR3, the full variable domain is DGGITQSPKYLFRKEGQNVTLSCEQNLNHDAMYWYRQDPGQGLRLIYYSQIVNDFQKGDIAEGYSVSREKKESFPLTVTSAQKNPTAFYLCASSIPLRQAEAFFGQGTRLTVV.

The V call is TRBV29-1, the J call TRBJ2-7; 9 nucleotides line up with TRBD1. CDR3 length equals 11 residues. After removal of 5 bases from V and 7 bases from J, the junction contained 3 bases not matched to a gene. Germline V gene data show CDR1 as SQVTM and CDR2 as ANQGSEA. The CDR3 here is CSVSTGGEQYF. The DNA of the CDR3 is TGCAGCGTTTCGACAGGGGGAGAGCAGTACTTC.

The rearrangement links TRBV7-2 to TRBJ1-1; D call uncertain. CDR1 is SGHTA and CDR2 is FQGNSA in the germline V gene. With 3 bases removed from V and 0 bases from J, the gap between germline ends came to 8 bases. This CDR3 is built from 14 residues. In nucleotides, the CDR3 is TGTGCCAGCAGCTTCATGAGCATGAACACTGAAGCTTTCTTT. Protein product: CASSFMSMNTEAFF.

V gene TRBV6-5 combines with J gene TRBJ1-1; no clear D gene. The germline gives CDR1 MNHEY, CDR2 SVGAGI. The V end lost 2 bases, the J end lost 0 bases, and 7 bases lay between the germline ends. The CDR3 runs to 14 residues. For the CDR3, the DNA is TGTGCCAGCAGTTACGCGGTCATGAACACTGAAGCTTTCTTT. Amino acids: CASSYAVMNTEAFF.

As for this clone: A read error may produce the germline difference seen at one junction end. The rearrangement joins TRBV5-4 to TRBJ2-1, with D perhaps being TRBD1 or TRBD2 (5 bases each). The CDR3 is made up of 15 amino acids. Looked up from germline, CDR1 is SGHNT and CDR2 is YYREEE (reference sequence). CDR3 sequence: CASTLRAGAYNEQFF. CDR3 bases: TGTGCCAGCACCTTGAGGGCTGGGGCTTACAATGAGCAGTTCTTC. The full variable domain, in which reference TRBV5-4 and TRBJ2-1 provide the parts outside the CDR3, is ETGVTQSPTHLIKTRGQQVTLRCSSQSGHNTVSWYQQALGQGPQFIFQYYREEENGRGNFPPRFSGLQFPNYSSELNVNALELDDSALYLCASTLRAGAYNEQFFGPGTRLTVL.

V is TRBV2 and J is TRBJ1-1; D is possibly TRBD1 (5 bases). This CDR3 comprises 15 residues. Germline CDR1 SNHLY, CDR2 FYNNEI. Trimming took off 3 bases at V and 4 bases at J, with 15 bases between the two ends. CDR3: CASSDRGGGSTEAFF. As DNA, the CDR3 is TGTGCCAGCAGTGATCGGGGCGGGGGTAGCACTGAAGCTTTCTTT.

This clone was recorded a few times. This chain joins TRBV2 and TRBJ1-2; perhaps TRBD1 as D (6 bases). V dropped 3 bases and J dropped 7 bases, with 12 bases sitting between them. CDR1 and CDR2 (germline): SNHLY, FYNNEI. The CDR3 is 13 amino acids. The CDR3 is CASSESTGFGYTF. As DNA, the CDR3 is TGTGCCAGCAGTGAGTCAACAGGGTTTGGCTACACCTTC.

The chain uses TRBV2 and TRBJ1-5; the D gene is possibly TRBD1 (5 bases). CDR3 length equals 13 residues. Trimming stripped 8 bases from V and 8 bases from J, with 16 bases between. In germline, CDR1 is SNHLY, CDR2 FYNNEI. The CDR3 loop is CASGGEGSEPQHF. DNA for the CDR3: TGTGCCAGCGGCGGGGAGGGGAGTGAGCCCCAGCATTTT.

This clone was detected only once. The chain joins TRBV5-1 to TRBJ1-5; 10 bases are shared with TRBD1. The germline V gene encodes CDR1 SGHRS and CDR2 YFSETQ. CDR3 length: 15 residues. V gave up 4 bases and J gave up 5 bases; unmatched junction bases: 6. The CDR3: CASSATGGADQPQHF. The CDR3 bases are TGCGCCAGCAGCGCGACAGGGGGCGCGGATCAGCCCCAGCATTTT.

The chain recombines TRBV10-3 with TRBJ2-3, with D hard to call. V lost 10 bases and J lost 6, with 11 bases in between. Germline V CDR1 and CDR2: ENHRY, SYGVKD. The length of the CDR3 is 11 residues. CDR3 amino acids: CATQASDTQYF. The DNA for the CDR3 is TGTGCCACTCAGGCCTCGGATACGCAGTATTTT.

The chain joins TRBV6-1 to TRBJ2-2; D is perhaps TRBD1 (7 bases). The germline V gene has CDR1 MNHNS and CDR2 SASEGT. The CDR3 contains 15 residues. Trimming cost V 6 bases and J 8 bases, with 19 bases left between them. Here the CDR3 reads CASRPGRDSGGELFF. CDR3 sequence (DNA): TGTGCCAGCAGACCCGGACGGGACAGCGGGGGGGAGCTGTTTTTT.

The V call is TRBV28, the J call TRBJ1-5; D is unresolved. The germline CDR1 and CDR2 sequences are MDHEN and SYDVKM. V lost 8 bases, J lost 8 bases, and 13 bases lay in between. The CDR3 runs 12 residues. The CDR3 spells CASRFGEEPQHF. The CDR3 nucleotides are TGTGCCAGCCGCTTTGGGGAGGAGCCCCAGCATTTT.